What follows is one T cell receptor (beta chain) and its context. This entry belongs to a study of cytomegalovirus exposure and HLA in healthy donors. The PCR contained 60 Vbeta and 13 Jbeta primers. Measured with immunoSEQ multiplex PCR; TCRdb has only the in-frame clones, and not every one. Recorded for this sample: roughly 220,000 clones. The sample consisted of PBMCs. The TCR sequence derives from a girl aged 2 to 9 in good health and CMV-seropositive.

CDR3 loop: CASRTGPDTEAFF. The CDR3 region has the DNA TGTGCCAGCCGAACAGGGCCGGACACTGAAGCTTTCTTT. The rearrangement links TRBV18 to TRBJ1-1; weak D call: TRBD1 (6 bases). CDR1 and CDR2 (germline): KGHSH, LQKENI. The CDR3 is 13 residues long. Trimming took 8 bases from V and 3 from J, leaving 13 bases between them.